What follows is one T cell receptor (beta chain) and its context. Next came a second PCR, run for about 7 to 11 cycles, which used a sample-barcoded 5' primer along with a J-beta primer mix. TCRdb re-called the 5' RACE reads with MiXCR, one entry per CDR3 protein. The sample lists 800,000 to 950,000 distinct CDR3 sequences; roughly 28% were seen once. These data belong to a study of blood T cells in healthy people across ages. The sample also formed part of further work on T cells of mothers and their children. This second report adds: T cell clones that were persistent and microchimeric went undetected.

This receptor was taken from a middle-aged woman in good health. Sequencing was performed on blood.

DNA for the CDR3: TGTGCCAGCAGCCGAGAAATAGCAGGGGGCGAGCAGTTCTTC. Protein: CASSREIAGGEQFF. This chain joins TRBV14 and TRBJ2-1, with TRBD1 matching 8 bases. Per the germline V gene, CDR1 is SGHDN and CDR2 is FVKESK. The J segment lost 10 bases and the V segment lost 4 bases, leaving 9 bases of the junction unmatched. CDR3 length: 14 residues. The full variable domain, with the rest looked up from reference TRBV14 and TRBJ2-1, is EAGVTQFPSHSVIEKGQTVTLRCDPISGHDNLYWYRRVMGKEIKFLLHFVKESKQDESGMPNNRFLAERTGGTYSTLKVQPAELEDSGVYFCASSREIAGGEQFFGPGTRLTVL.